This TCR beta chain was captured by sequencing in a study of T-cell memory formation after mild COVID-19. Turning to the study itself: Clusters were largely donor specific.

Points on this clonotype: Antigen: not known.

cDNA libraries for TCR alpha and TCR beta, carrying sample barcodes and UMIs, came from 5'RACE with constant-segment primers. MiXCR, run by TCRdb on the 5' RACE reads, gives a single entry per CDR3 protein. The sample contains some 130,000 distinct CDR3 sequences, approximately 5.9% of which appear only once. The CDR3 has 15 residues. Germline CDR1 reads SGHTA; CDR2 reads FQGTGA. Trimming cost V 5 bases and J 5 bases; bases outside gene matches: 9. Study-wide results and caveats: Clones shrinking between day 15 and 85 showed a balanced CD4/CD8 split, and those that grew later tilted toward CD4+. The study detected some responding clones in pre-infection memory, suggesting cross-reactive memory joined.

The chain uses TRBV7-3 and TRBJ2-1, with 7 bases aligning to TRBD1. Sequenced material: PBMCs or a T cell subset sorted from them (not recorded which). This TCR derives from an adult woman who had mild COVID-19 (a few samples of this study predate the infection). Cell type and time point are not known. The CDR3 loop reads CASSPTGTDNNEQFF. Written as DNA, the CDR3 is TGTGCCAGCAGCCCGACAGGGACCGATAACAATGAGCAGTTCTTC.